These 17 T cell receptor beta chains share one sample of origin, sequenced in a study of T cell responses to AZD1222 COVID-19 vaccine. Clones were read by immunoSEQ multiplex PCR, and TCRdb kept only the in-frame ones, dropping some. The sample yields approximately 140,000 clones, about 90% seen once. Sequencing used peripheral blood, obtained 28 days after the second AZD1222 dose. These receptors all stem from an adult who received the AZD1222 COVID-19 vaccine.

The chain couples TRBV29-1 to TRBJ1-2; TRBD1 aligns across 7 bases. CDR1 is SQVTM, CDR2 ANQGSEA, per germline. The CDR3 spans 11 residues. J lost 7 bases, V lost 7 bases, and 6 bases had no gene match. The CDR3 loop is CSGGQARGYTF. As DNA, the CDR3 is TGCAGCGGCGGACAGGCCCGTGGCTACACCTTC.

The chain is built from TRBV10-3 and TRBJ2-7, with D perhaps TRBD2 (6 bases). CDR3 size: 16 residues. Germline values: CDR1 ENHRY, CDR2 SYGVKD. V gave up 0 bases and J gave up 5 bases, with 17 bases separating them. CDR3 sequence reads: CAISESSVYGGDEQYF. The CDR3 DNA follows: TGTGCCATCAGTGAGTCGAGTGTCTACGGGGGAGACGAGCAGTACTTC.

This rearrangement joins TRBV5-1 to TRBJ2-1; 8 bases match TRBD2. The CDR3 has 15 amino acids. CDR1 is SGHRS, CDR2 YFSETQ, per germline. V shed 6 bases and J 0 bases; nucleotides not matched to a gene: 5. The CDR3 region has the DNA TGCGCCAGCACGCCAGGGACTAGCTCCTACAATGAGCAGTTCTTC. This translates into CASTPGTSSYNEQFF. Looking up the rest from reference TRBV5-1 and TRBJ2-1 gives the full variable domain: KAGVTQTPRYLIKTRGQQVTLSCSPISGHRSVSWYQQTPGQGLQFLFEYFSETQRNKGNFPGRFSGRQFSNSRSEMNVSTLELGDSALYLCASTPGTSSYNEQFFGPGTRLTVL.

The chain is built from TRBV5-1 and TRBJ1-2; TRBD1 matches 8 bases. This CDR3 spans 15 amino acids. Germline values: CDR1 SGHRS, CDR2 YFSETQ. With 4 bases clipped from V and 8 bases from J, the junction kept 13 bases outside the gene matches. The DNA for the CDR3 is TGCGCCAGCAGCCCTAAGGACAGGGAGCCGGGGGGCTACACCTTC. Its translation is CASSPKDREPGGYTF.

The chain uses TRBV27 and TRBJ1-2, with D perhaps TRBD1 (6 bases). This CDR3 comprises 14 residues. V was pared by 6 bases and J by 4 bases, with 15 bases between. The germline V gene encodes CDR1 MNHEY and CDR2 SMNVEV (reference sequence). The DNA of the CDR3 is TGTGCCAGCAGCCAAGGCCCAGGGGCCTATGGCTACACCTTC. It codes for CASSQGPGAYGYTF.

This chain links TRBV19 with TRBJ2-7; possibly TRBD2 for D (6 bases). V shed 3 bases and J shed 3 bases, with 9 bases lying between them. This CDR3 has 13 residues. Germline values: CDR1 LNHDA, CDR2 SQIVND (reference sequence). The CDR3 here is CASSIKEGYEQYF. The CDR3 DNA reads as TGTGCCAGTAGTATCAAGGAGGGCTACGAGCAGTACTTC.

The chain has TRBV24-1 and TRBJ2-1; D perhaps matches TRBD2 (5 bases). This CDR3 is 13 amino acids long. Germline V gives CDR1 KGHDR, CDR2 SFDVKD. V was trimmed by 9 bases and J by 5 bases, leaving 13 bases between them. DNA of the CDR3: TGTGCCACCTCGCTAGCTAACCACAATGAGCAGTTCTTC. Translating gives CATSLANHNEQFF.

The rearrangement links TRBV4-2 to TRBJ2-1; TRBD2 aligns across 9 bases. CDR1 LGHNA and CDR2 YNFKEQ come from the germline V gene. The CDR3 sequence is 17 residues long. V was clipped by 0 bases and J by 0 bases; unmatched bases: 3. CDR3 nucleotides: TGTGCCAGCAGCCAAGATCCAGCGGGAGGCTCCTACAATGAGCAGTTCTTC. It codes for CASSQDPAGGSYNEQFF.

The CDR3 DNA follows: TGTGCCAGCAGCCCCCAGGGGAGAACCCTCTCTGGAAACACCATATATTTT. Its protein product is CASSPQGRTLSGNTIYF. The V call is TRBV5-6, the J call TRBJ1-3; TRBD1 might be the D (6 bases). The germline gives CDR1 SGHDT, CDR2 YYEEEE. The CDR3 is 17 residues long. The V end was cut by 4 bases, the J end by 0 bases, with 17 bases between.

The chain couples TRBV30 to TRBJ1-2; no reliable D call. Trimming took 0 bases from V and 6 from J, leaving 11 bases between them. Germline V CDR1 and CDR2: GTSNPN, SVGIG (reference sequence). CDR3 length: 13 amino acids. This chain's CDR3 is CAWSVTRWDGYTF. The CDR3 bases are TGTGCCTGGAGTGTGACCCGGTGGGATGGCTACACCTTC.

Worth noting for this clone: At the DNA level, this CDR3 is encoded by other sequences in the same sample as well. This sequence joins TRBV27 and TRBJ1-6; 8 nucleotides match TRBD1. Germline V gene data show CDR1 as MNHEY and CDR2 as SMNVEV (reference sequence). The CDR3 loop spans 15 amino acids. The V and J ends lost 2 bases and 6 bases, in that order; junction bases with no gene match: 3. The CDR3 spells CASSLGTGSNSPLHF. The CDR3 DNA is TGTGCCAGCAGTTTAGGGACAGGATCTAATTCACCCCTCCACTTT.

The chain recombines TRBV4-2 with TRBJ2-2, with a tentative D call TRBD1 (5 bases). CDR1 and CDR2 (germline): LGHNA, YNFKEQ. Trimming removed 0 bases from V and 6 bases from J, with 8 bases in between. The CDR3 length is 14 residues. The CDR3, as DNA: TGTGCCAGCAGCCAAGACGAAGGGGCCGGGGAGCTGTTTTTT. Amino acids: CASSQDEGAGELFF.

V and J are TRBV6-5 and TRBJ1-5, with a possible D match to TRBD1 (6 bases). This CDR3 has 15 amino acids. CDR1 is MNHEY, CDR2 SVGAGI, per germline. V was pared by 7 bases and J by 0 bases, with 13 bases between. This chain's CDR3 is CASTEGGASNQPQHF. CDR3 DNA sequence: TGTGCCAGCACCGAGGGGGGGGCTAGCAATCAGCCCCAGCATTTT.

CDR3 sequence (DNA): TGCGCCAGCAGCTTGACAGGGACTGAAGCTTTCTTT. Amino acids: CASSLTGTEAFF. This chain links TRBV5-1 with TRBJ1-1; maybe TRBD1 (6 bases). Trimming left V 1 base short and J 5 bases short, with 6 bases between. Germline values: CDR1 SGHRS, CDR2 YFSETQ. The CDR3 is 12 amino acids.

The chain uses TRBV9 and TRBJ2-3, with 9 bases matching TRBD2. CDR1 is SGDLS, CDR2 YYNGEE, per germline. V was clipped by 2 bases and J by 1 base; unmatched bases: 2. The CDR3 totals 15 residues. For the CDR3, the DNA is TGTGCCAGCAGCGTGACTAGCGGCCGCACAGATACGCAGTATTTT. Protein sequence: CASSVTSGRTDTQYF.

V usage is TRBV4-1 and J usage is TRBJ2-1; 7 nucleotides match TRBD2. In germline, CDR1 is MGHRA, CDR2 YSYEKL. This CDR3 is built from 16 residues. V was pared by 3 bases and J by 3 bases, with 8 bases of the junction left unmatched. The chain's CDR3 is CASSQGGRGYYNEQFF. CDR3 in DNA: TGCGCCAGCAGCCAGGGGGGGAGGGGATACTACAATGAGCAGTTCTTC.

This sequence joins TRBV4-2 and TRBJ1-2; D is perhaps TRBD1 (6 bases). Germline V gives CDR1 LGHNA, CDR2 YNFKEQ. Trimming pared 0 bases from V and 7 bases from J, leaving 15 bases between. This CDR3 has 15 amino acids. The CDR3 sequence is CASSQDSGGWAGYTF. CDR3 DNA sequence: TGTGCCAGCAGCCAAGATTCGGGGGGCTGGGCTGGCTACACCTTC.